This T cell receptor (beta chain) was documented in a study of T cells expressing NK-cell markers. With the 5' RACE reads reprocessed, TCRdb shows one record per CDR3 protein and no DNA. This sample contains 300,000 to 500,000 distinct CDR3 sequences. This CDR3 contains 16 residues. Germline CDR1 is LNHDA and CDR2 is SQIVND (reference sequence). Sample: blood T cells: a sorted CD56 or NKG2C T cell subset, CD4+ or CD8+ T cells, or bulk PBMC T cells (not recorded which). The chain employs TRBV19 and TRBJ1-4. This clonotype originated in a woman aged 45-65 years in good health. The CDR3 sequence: CATTPPSGAPNEKLFF.